This T cell receptor beta chain appears in the sequencing data of a study of T cells after yellow fever vaccination. General study results and limits: The booster response re-showed most primary clones: 95% to 96% CD4, over 80% CD8. A minor fraction of clonotypes spanned both CD4 and CD8 compartments.

The CDR3 is 15 amino acids. Germline V gene sequence: CDR1 LNHDA, CDR2 SQIVND (reference sequence). Trimming removed 7 bases at V and 7 bases at J, with 20 bases between. A universal primer site and UMIs were added as TCR cDNA was made by 5'RACE template switching. One entry per CDR3 protein results from TCRdb running MiXCR on the 5' RACE reads. The sample shows 500,000 to 650,000 distinct CDR3 sequences, roughly a sixth of them seen only once. A word on this clonotype: Its target is not known.

This material consisted of PBMCs, taken about 5 days after the first yellow fever vaccination. The genes are TRBV19 and TRBJ1-5, with D tentatively TRBD1 (6 bases). The clonotype comes from a man younger than 30 who received the YFV17D yellow fever vaccine. The CDR3 loop reads CASTPMASRGQPQHF. The DNA of the CDR3 is TGTGCCAGTACCCCGATGGCGTCCAGGGGCCAGCCCCAGCATTTT. The full variable domain, completed using reference TRBV19 and TRBJ1-5, is DGGITQSPKYLFRKEGQNVTLSCEQNLNHDAMYWYRQDPGQGLRLIYYSQIVNDFQKGDIAEGYSVSREKKESFPLTVTSAQKNPTAFYLCASTPMASRGQPQHFGDGTRLSIL.